Below, 16 T cell receptor beta chains from the same sample are listed, as sequenced in a study of cytomegalovirus exposure and HLA in healthy donors. TCRdb's table, derived via immunoSEQ multiplex PCR, lists solely in-frame clones and lacks some. The sample has about 260,000 clones; 90% are singletons. Sequenced material: PBMCs. Receptor source: a woman in her twenties or thirties in good health and CMV-seronegative.

This rearrangement joins TRBV11-3 to TRBJ2-5, with 9 bases aligning to TRBD1. Germline CDR1 is SGHNT and CDR2 is YENEEA. Trimming at V came to 5 bases and at J to 2 bases, leaving 12 bases not matched to a gene. The CDR3 length is 17 residues. The CDR3 reads CASSTRRDRATQETQYF. DNA for the CDR3: TGTGCCAGCAGCACCCGGCGGGACAGGGCTACTCAAGAGACCCAGTACTTC.

The chain couples TRBV11-1 to TRBJ2-7, with 15 bases fitting TRBD2. This CDR3 is built from 15 residues. J gave up 5 bases and V 5 bases, and 4 bases lay outside the gene matches. Germline CDR1 reads SGHAT; CDR2 reads FQDESV (reference sequence). The CDR3 spells CASSLGLAGGNEQYF. CDR3 sequence (DNA): TGTGCCAGCAGCCTGGGACTAGCGGGAGGAAACGAGCAGTACTTC.

V usage is TRBV11-2 and J usage is TRBJ2-7, with no clear D. V lost 1 base to trimming and J lost 7 bases, with 17 bases between them. The CDR3 spans 15 residues. Germline values: CDR1 SGHAT, CDR2 FQNNGV. The CDR3 sequence is CASSLGPLGRTEQYF. CDR3 DNA: TGTGCCAGCAGCTTAGGTCCCCTAGGCAGGACGGAGCAGTACTTC.

The genes are TRBV4-3 and TRBJ2-5, with 10 bases fitting TRBD1. The length of the CDR3 is 17 residues. Germline CDR1 and CDR2: LGHNA and YSLEER. With V trimmed by 0 bases and J by 3 bases, 7 bases remained unmatched. In nucleotides, the CDR3 is TGCGCCAGCAGCCAAGAGCCGTCCGGGACAGGGGAAGAGACCCAGTACTTC. It translates to CASSQEPSGTGEETQYF.

The genes are TRBV5-6 and TRBJ2-7; 13 bases match TRBD2. CDR1 SGHDT and CDR2 YYEEEE come from the germline V gene. The V and J ends lost 0 bases and 3 bases, in that order; junction bases with no gene match: 0. The CDR3 sequence is 15 residues long. Here the CDR3 DNA reads TGTGCCAGCAGCTTGGGGACTAGCGGGAGCTACGAGCAGTACTTC. Its protein product is CASSLGTSGSYEQYF.

The chain links TRBV27 to TRBJ1-4; D perhaps matches TRBD1 (6 bases). CDR3 length: 12 residues. Trimming took 6 bases from V and 10 from J, leaving 12 bases between them. Germline lookup yields CDR1 MNHEY and CDR2 SMNVEV (reference sequence). The CDR3 region has the DNA TGTGCCAGCAGCCCAACAGGGTTAAAACTGTTTTTT. It specifies CASSPTGLKLFF.

V is TRBV25-1 and J is TRBJ1-1; D unresolved. Germline V CDR1 and CDR2: MGHDK, SYGVNS. V was clipped by 4 bases and J by 8 bases, with 14 bases between them. This CDR3 contains 13 residues. CDR3 residues: CASSGEGPGEAFF. In DNA form, the CDR3 reads TGTGCCAGCAGTGGGGAGGGCCCAGGCGAAGCTTTCTTT.

The V and J genes are TRBV7-2 and TRBJ2-7; 11 nucleotides line up with TRBD2. CDR3 size: 14 residues. V lost 2 bases to trimming and J lost 4 bases; unmatched junction nucleotides: 1. Germline loops: CDR1 SGHTA, CDR2 FQGNSA. In DNA, the CDR3 is TGTGCCAGCAGCTTAACTAGCGGGAGTTACGAGCAGTACTTC. As protein: CASSLTSGSYEQYF.

The rearrangement joins TRBV10-3 to TRBJ2-3; 12 bases are a match to TRBD2. There are 15 residues in the CDR3. Germline V gives CDR1 ENHRY, CDR2 SYGVKD. V lost 6 bases and J lost 3; bases outside the gene matches: 4. CDR3 sequence: CAISLLAGGTDTQYF. The CDR3 DNA reads TGTGCCATCAGCCTACTAGCGGGAGGTACAGATACGCAGTATTTT.

Concerning this clone itself: The sample holds other DNA sequences that translate to the same CDR3. The chain couples TRBV30 to TRBJ2-7; D not resolved. The CDR3 loop spans 11 amino acids. Per the germline V gene, CDR1 is GTSNPN and CDR2 is SVGIG (reference sequence). Trimming pared 2 bases from V and 0 bases from J, leaving 2 bases between. The CDR3 sequence is CAWSFSYEQYF. The CDR3 nucleotides read TGTGCCTGGAGTTTCTCCTACGAGCAGTACTTC.

This chain connects TRBV9 to TRBJ1-5; D is undetermined. The CDR3 covers 14 residues. The V gene's germline CDR1 is SGDLS and CDR2 YYNGEE. Trimming removed 2 bases at V and 1 base at J, with 7 bases between. In DNA form, the CDR3 reads TGTGCCAGCAGCGTGGGGTTGAGCAATCAGCCCCAGCATTTT. Its translation is CASSVGLSNQPQHF. Together with reference TRBV9 and TRBJ1-5, the CDR3 gives the full variable domain: DSGVTQTPKHLITATGQRVTLRCSPRSGDLSVYWYQQSLDQGLQFLIQYYNGEERAKGNILERFSAQQFPDLHSELNLSSLELGDSALYFCASSVGLSNQPQHFGDGTRLSIL.

The V and J genes are TRBV27 and TRBJ2-2; D possibly matches TRBD1 or TRBD2 (5 bases each). This CDR3 has 14 residues. Germline V CDR1 and CDR2: MNHEY, SMNVEV (reference sequence). V was shortened by 2 bases and J by 8 bases, with 12 bases between the two germline ends. The CDR3, as DNA: TGTGCCAGCAGTTTAGGGACCCGGGGAGGGGAGCTGTTTTTT. This translates into CASSLGTRGGELFF.

The chain joins TRBV7-2 to TRBJ2-7, with TRBD2 matching over 7 bases. This CDR3 contains 15 residues. Germline CDR1 is SGHTA and CDR2 is FQGNSA. J lost 7 bases, V lost 4 bases, and 13 bases had no gene match. CDR3 DNA: TGTGCCAGCAGCTCGGCGTCTACGGGGAGGGGAGAGCAGTACTTC. Translated, it gives CASSSASTGRGEQYF. The full variable domain, its missing parts supplied by reference TRBV7-2 and TRBJ2-7, is GAGVSQSPSNKVTEKGKDVELRCDPISGHTALYWYRQSLGQGLEFLIYFQGNSAPDKSGLPSDRFSAERTGGSVSTLTIQRTQQEDSAVYLCASSSASTGRGEQYFGPGTRLTVT.

V is TRBV19 and J is TRBJ1-2, with 7 bases identical to TRBD1. Germline V CDR1 and CDR2: LNHDA, SQIVND (reference sequence). This CDR3 contains 14 residues. V shed 6 bases and J 6 bases; nucleotides not matched to a gene: 10. Here the CDR3 DNA reads TGTGCCAGTAGCCCGGGACAGCCTGCCGATGGCTACACCTTC. It encodes CASSPGQPADGYTF.

The V call is TRBV27, the J call TRBJ2-1, with TRBD1 matching 10 bases. Germline V lookup: CDR1 MNHEY, CDR2 SMNVEV (reference sequence). V trimming: 8 bases; J trimming: 8 bases; junction bases outside the gene matches: 9. The CDR3 has 14 residues. In DNA, the CDR3 is TGTGCCAGCCAGCCGGGACAGGGGCACGATGAGCAGTTCTTC. Encoded protein: CASQPGQGHDEQFF.

The rearrangement joins TRBV11-1 to TRBJ2-3; no firm D call. Germline assignment: CDR1 SGHAT and CDR2 FQDESV (reference sequence). V shed 4 bases and J shed 6 bases, with 11 bases lying between them. The CDR3 runs 13 residues. The CDR3 reads CASSSRVGDTQYF. The CDR3 nucleotides are TGTGCCAGCAGCTCCCGGGTTGGGGATACGCAGTATTTT.